The 24 T cell receptor beta chains presented below share a single source sample, sequenced in a study of control samples from healthy donors and cancer patients. Only in-frame clones appear in the TCRdb table, and some are missing; sequencing was by immunoSEQ multiplex PCR. The sample has 70,000 or so clones, 85% to 90% seen once. Sequencing was performed on PBMCs. The receptor source for this set is a man in his 60s with lung cancer.

The chain has TRBV18 and TRBJ1-4, with 11 bases fitting TRBD1. There are 15 residues in the CDR3. Looked up from germline, CDR1 is KGHSH and CDR2 is LQKENI. V dropped 5 bases and J dropped 10; count of bases not matched to a gene: 9. The CDR3 protein is CASSDRDRGTLKLFF. DNA for the CDR3: TGTGCCAGCTCAGACCGGGACAGGGGGACCCTAAAACTGTTTTTT.

The J gene is TRBJ2-2, the V gene TRBV18, with 9 bases that match TRBD1. CDR3 length equals 15 residues. V trimming: 6 bases; J trimming: 5 bases; junction bases outside the gene matches: 7. The V gene's germline CDR1 is KGHSH and CDR2 LQKENI. The CDR3 reads CASSDGTGLTGELFF. The CDR3, as DNA: TGTGCCAGCTCGGATGGGACAGGGTTGACCGGGGAGCTGTTTTTT.

The rearrangement uses TRBV5-1 and TRBJ2-7; 8 bases are a match to TRBD1. The CDR3 covers 16 residues. Germline CDR1 SGHRS, CDR2 YFSETQ. The J segment lost 0 bases and the V segment lost 0 bases, leaving 5 bases of the junction unmatched. The CDR3, as DNA: TGCGCCAGCAGCTTGGGGGCAGGGGGCCTCTCCTACGAGCAGTACTTC. Amino acid sequence: CASSLGAGGLSYEQYF.

This rearrangement joins TRBV7-9 to TRBJ1-2, with D uncertain. The V end lost 6 bases, the J end lost 3 bases, and 5 bases lay between the germline ends. Looked up from germline, CDR1 is SEHNR and CDR2 is FQNEAQ (reference sequence). The CDR3 contains 11 residues. This CDR3 reads CASSPDYGYTF. Written as DNA, the CDR3 is TGTGCCAGCAGTCCCGACTATGGCTACACCTTC.

This clone was observed a single time. The V call is TRBV5-4, the J call TRBJ1-3, with D unresolved. The CDR3 has 14 amino acids. V was shortened by 3 bases and J by 2 bases, with 9 bases between the two germline ends. Germline assignment: CDR1 SGHNT and CDR2 YYREEE (reference sequence). The CDR3: CASSSPGTGNTIYF. The CDR3 nucleotides are TGTGCCAGCAGCTCCCCGGGGACTGGAAACACCATATATTTT.

The gene calls are TRBV19 and TRBJ2-5; 8 positions agree with TRBD1. Germline V lookup: CDR1 LNHDA, CDR2 SQIVND (reference sequence). The CDR3 is 14 amino acids. The V segment lost 5 bases and the J segment 5 bases; nucleotides outside the gene matches: 7. Here the CDR3 reads CASSPGRDRETQYF. In DNA, the CDR3 is TGTGCCAGTAGTCCTGGTCGGGACAGGGAGACCCAGTACTTC.

The CDR3 region is CASSLFGGADGELFF. CDR3 coding DNA: TGTGCCAGCAGCCTGTTCGGAGGGGCAGACGGGGAGCTGTTTTTT. The V and J genes are TRBV3-1 (or the pseudogene TRBV3-2) and TRBJ2-2; perhaps TRBD2 as D (6 bases). The CDR3 is 15 residues long. Germline assignment: CDR1 LGHDT and CDR2 YNNKEL (reference sequence). Trimming left V 4 bases short and J 7 bases short, with 16 bases between.

The chain combines TRBV24-1 with TRBJ2-3; D gene ambiguous. The CDR3 runs to 13 residues. Deletions cut 0 bases from V and 5 bases from J, with 5 bases between. In germline, CDR1 is KGHDR, CDR2 SFDVKD. The DNA of the CDR3 is TGTGCCACCAGTGATTTGAGTGTAGATACGCAGTATTTT. It translates to CATSDLSVDTQYF.

The V call is TRBV7-3, the J call TRBJ1-3, with unresolved D. The CDR3 totals 13 residues. The V gene lost 5 bases and the J gene lost 3 bases, with 8 bases spanning the gap. The germline gives CDR1 SGHTA, CDR2 FQGTGA. CDR3 in amino acids: CASSRGRGNTIYF. The CDR3 DNA follows: TGTGCCAGCAGCCGAGGTCGTGGAAACACCATATATTTT.

CDR3 in amino acids: CASSISAFSGNTIYF. The CDR3 bases are TGTGCCAGTAGTATAAGCGCATTCTCTGGAAACACCATATATTTT. The rearrangement uses TRBV19 and TRBJ1-3; D uncertain. Trimming pared 2 bases from V and 0 bases from J, leaving 8 bases between. Per the germline V gene, CDR1 is LNHDA and CDR2 is SQIVND (reference sequence). The CDR3 totals 15 residues. Full variable domain (missing parts from reference TRBV19 and TRBJ1-3): DGGITQSPKYLFRKEGQNVTLSCEQNLNHDAMYWYRQDPGQGLRLIYYSQIVNDFQKGDIAEGYSVSREKKESFPLTVTSAQKNPTAFYLCASSISAFSGNTIYFGEGSWLTVV.

This clone appeared once. The CDR3 reads CASSPGLYYNEQFF. CDR3 bases: TGTGCCAGCAGTCCGGGACTATACTACAATGAGCAGTTCTTC. This chain links TRBV7-9 with TRBJ2-1; 7 nucleotides line up with TRBD2. With V trimmed by 6 bases and J by 3 bases, 5 bases remained unmatched. Germline V gene sequence: CDR1 SEHNR, CDR2 FQNEAQ (reference sequence). CDR3 length: 14 amino acids.

The chain is built from TRBV5-1 and TRBJ2-5; 7 nucleotides line up with TRBD1. Trimming removed 2 bases from V and 5 bases from J; junction bases left unmatched: 6. The CDR3 spans 14 residues. CDR1 is SGHRS and CDR2 is YFSETQ in the germline V gene. CDR3 residues: CASSLQGLEETQYF. In DNA form, the CDR3 reads TGCGCCAGCAGCTTACAGGGGTTAGAGGAGACCCAGTACTTC.

The V and J genes are TRBV9 and TRBJ2-3, with TRBD2 matching 12 bases. Germline V lookup: CDR1 SGDLS, CDR2 YYNGEE. V dropped 4 bases and J dropped 3; count of bases not matched to a gene: 9. This CDR3 contains 17 residues. For the CDR3, the DNA is TGTGCCAGCAGCACCCGTCTAGCGGGGGGGGCGACAGATACGCAGTATTTT. Its protein product is CASSTRLAGGATDTQYF.

This clone has just one count. It is unclear where the CDR3 begins or ends on the DNA, so no DNA is shown, and the CDR3 is as TCRdb lists it. V and J are TRBV2 and TRBJ1-2; the D call TRBD1 from the table was never checked on the DNA. The V gene's germline CDR1 is SNHLY and CDR2 FYNNEI. Including both end residues, the CDR3 is 15 amino acids long. The CDR3 reads CASILDRGLMGGYTF.

This chain links TRBV19 with TRBJ1-5, with 10 bases aligning to TRBD1. The junction had 6 bases not matched to a gene; V was cut back by 5 bases and J by 5 bases. Germline values: CDR1 LNHDA, CDR2 SQIVND (reference sequence). CDR3 length equals 15 residues. The CDR3 loop reads CASSGRQGADQPQHF. The DNA for the CDR3 is TGTGCCAGTAGTGGGCGACAGGGGGCGGATCAGCCCCAGCATTTT.

V is TRBV5-1 and J is TRBJ1-5; D call uncertain. V lost 4 bases, J lost 2 bases, and 10 bases lay in between. CDR3 length: 14 residues. Germline V gene sequence: CDR1 SGHRS, CDR2 YFSETQ. CDR3 amino acids: CASSLTAGNQPQHF. For the CDR3, the DNA is TGCGCCAGCAGCCTTACCGCCGGCAATCAGCCCCAGCATTTT. The whole variable domain, remainder taken from reference TRBV5-1 and TRBJ1-5, is KAGVTQTPRYLIKTRGQQVTLSCSPISGHRSVSWYQQTPGQGLQFLFEYFSETQRNKGNFPGRFSGRQFSNSRSEMNVSTLELGDSALYLCASSLTAGNQPQHFGDGTRLSIL.

The V call is TRBV4-2, the J call TRBJ2-2; 8 positions match TRBD1. The germline V gene has CDR1 LGHNA and CDR2 YNFKEQ. The CDR3 has 16 amino acids. V trimming: 3 bases; J trimming: 6 bases; junction bases outside the gene matches: 9. The CDR3 DNA is TGTGCCAGCAGCCAGACAGGGGTCCTTGACCCCGGGGAGCTGTTTTTT. Its translation: CASSQTGVLDPGELFF.

V and J are TRBV18 and TRBJ2-3; 8 bases fit TRBD1. Germline V CDR1 and CDR2: KGHSH, LQKENI. Trimming cost V 3 bases and J 2 bases; bases outside gene matches: 10. There are 17 residues in the CDR3. CDR3 sequence reads: CASSPPRQGPNTDTQYF. The CDR3 coding sequence is TGTGCCAGCTCACCCCCCCGACAGGGGCCTAACACAGATACGCAGTATTTT.

Note on this clone: The same CDR3 can be traced to other DNA sequences in this sample. The chain is built from TRBV5-1 and TRBJ2-1; D remains ambiguous. There are 11 residues in the CDR3. With 2 bases removed from V and 8 bases from J, the gap between germline ends came to 5 bases. Germline loops: CDR1 SGHRS, CDR2 YFSETQ. The CDR3 reads CASSFYDEQFF. The CDR3 nucleotides are TGCGCCAGCAGCTTCTATGATGAGCAGTTCTTC.

The chain combines TRBV30 with TRBJ1-2; 7 nucleotides agree with TRBD1. Germline values: CDR1 GTSNPN, CDR2 SVGIG (reference sequence). Trimming cost V 7 bases and J 2 bases; bases outside gene matches: 7. The CDR3 totals 13 residues. The CDR3 nucleotides are TGTGCCTCGGGACAGACTTTAAACTATGGCTACACCTTC. It translates to CASGQTLNYGYTF.

In its sample, this clone was seen once. V gene TRBV6-6 combines with J gene TRBJ1-5, with D uncertain. Germline V gene sequence: CDR1 MNHNY, CDR2 SVGAGI (reference sequence). The CDR3 length is 13 residues. V gave up 8 bases and J gave up 0 bases, with 8 bases separating them. The DNA of the CDR3 is TGTGCCAGCGGTAGGGATAGCAATCAGCCCCAGCATTTT. Translating gives CASGRDSNQPQHF.

This sequence joins TRBV10-2 and TRBJ2-1; D perhaps matches TRBD1 (6 bases). The V and J ends lost 5 bases and 2 bases respectively, with 10 bases between them. Germline V lookup: CDR1 WSHSY, CDR2 SAAADI. The CDR3 sequence is 14 residues long. The CDR3 is CASSPQGPYNEQFF. The CDR3, as DNA: TGCGCCAGCAGTCCACAGGGACCCTACAATGAGCAGTTCTTC.

The rearrangement joins TRBV27 to TRBJ1-2, with TRBD1 matching 10 bases. Germline V gene data show CDR1 as MNHEY and CDR2 as SMNVEV (reference sequence). V dropped 5 bases and J dropped 4; count of bases not matched to a gene: 7. The length of the CDR3 is 15 residues. The CDR3 spells CASSGTGVAGYGYTF. In DNA form, the CDR3 reads TGTGCCAGCAGTGGGACAGGGGTGGCTGGCTATGGCTACACCTTC.

The chain carries TRBV10-3 and TRBJ1-6; possibly TRBD1 for D (5 bases). The ends were cut back, 1 base at V and 8 bases at J, with 9 bases in the middle. The CDR3 spans 14 residues. The V gene's germline CDR1 is ENHRY and CDR2 SYGVKD. CDR3 sequence (DNA): TGTGCCATCAGTGAGTTGGGGGGGGATTCACCCCTCCACTTT. Protein product: CAISELGGDSPLHF.